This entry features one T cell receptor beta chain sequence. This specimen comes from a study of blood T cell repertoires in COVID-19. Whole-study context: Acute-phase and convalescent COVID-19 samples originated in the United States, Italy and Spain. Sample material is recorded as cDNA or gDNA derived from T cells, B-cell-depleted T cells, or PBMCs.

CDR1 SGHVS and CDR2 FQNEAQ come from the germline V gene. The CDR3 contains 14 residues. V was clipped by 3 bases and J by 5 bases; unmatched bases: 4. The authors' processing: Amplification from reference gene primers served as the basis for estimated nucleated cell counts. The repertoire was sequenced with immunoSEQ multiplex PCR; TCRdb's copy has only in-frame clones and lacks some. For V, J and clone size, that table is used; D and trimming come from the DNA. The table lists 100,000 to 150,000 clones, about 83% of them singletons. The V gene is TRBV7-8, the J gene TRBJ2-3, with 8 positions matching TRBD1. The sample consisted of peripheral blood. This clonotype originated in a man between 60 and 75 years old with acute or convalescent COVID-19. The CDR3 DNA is TGTGCCAGCAGCTTCGGACAGGGAAGAGATACGCAGTATTTT. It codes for CASSFGQGRDTQYF.